This T cell receptor (beta chain) originates from a study of blood T cell repertoires in COVID-19 (dated by TCRdb to about 2020). Describing the broader study: Samples from collaborators originated in the United States, Italy and Spain and spanned both the acute and convalescent phases of COVID-19. Subjects who had been exposed to COVID-19, were actively infected with it, or had recovered from it provided the deeply sampled blood TCRbeta repertoires that made up the dataset. The prospective study material was composed of cDNA or gDNA derived from T cells, B-cell-depleted T cells, or PBMCs. Samples were obtained from the ongoing ImmuneRACE study (first 160 participants) and from about 1,300 subjects provided by 6 global collaborators. The repertoires were released in a freely available public database meant as a resource for research on the immune response to SARS-CoV-2. Where available, HLA class I and class II types were obtained from metadata supplied by the sample provider rather than from assay-based typing. Sample metadata almost always included a de-identified subject ID, COVID-19 status, age in years and sex.

Comments on this clone: What antigen it recognizes has not been identified. No base qualities exist here, and no much larger clone lies one base off it.

Taken from the germline V gene, the CDR1 and CDR2 loops are MNHEY and SVGAGI. The cysteine opens and the phenylalanine closes a CDR3 of 14 amino acids. Just the 42-base CDR3 DNA is kept, in frame starting at base 1. The junction shows trimming of 7 bases on V and 6 bases on J, plus 18 bases between the germline ends. TCRbeta CDR3 regions were amplified from genomic DNA using the immunoSEQ Assay, a bias-controlled multiplex PCR. From the authors' description of their analysis: Within the assay, amplification of reference gene primers was used to estimate how many nucleated cells each sample contained. To quantify the absolute abundance of each unique TCRbeta CDR3 rearrangement, sequence reads were collapsed and filtered. For each sample, productive Simpson clonality was calculated as the square root of Simpson's diversity index over productive rearrangements. This immuneACCESS table, as held by TCRdb, lists in-frame sequences with V and J called but not all clones. Of the missing ones, under half trace to an unresolved V gene in checked studies; the others have no known cause. The V and J calls and clone size were taken over from that table, and D and trimming were inferred from the DNA. In this sample the table shows about 490,000 clones, 80% to 90% of which occur a single time. 3% to 3.5% of the sample goes to the ten largest clones.

General conclusions and limits of the study: The quantity of clinical and demographic metadata differed by source and by participant and was supplied without curation.

The collaborating institutions used their own protocols to collect whole blood in K2EDTA tubes. For TCRbeta analysis, collaborators shipped samples as frozen whole blood, isolated PBMCs, or DNA extracted from either of those sample types. Sequencing input: peripheral blood. The V gene is TRBV6-5 and the J gene is TRBJ1-1; a weak D assignment points to TRBD1 (6 bases agree). This TCR derives from a human donor in a cohort sampled during active COVID-19. The CDR3 has the sequence CASNRGGEFSEAFF. Here is the DNA: TGTGCCAGCAATAGGGGGGGCGAGTTCTCTGAAGCTTTCTTT.